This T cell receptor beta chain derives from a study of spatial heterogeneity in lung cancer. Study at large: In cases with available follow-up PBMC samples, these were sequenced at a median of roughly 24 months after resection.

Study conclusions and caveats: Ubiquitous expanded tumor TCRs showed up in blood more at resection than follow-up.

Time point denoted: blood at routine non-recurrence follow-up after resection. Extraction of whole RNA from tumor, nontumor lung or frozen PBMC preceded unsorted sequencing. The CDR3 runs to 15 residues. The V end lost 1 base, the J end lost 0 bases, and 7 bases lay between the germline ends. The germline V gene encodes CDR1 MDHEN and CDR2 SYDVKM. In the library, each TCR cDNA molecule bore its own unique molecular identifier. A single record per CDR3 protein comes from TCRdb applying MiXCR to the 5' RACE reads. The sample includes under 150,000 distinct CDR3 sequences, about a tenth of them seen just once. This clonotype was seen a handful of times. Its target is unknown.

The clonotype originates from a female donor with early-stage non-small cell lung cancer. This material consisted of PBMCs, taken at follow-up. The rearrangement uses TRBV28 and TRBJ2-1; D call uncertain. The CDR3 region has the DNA TGTGCCAGCAGTTTATCACCGGGCTCCTACAATGAGCAGTTCTTC. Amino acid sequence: CASSLSPGSYNEQFF.